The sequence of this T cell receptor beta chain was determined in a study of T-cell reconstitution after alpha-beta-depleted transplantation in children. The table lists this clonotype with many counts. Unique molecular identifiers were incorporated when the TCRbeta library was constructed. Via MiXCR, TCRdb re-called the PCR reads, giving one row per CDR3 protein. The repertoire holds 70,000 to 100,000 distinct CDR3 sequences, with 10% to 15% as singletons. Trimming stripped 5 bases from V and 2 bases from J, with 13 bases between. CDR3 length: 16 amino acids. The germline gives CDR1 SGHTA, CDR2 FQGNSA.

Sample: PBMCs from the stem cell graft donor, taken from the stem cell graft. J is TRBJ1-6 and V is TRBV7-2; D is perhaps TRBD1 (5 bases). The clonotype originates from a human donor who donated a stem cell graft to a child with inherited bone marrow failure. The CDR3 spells CASSAPRDAYNSPLHF. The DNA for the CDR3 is TGTGCCAGCAGCGCGCCCCGGGACGCCTATAATTCACCCCTCCACTTT.